These 15 T cell receptor beta chains came from one sample sequenced in a study of cytotoxic CD8 clonotypes in ibrutinib-treated CLL. Sequencing used immunoSEQ multiplex PCR; TCRdb keeps in-frame clones, though not all of them. The data hold approximately 30,000 clones, with 45% to 65% observed a single time. The sequencing here drew on PBMCs, taken before ibrutinib treatment. The receptors come from a human donor with chronic lymphocytic leukemia.

The chain couples TRBV10-3 to TRBJ1-4, with D possibly TRBD1 on 5 matching bases. Germline CDR1 is ENHRY and CDR2 is SYGVKD. V was trimmed by 10 bases and J by 2 bases, leaving 11 bases between them. This CDR3 has 13 amino acids. CDR3 protein: CATGGDTNEKLFF. CDR3 DNA: TGTGCCACCGGGGGGGACACTAATGAAAAACTGTTTTTT.

This clone ranks as medium-sized. The rearrangement links TRBV29-1 to TRBJ1-1, with D perhaps TRBD1 (5 bases). Germline values: CDR1 SQVTM, CDR2 ANQGSEA. The CDR3 runs to 15 residues. Trimming removed 4 bases at V and 0 bases at J, with 15 bases between. The CDR3 nucleotides are TGCAGCGTTGGAGCAGGGAGAGGGCTGAACACTGAAGCTTTCTTT. This sequence encodes CSVGAGRGLNTEAFF.

The chain uses TRBV11-2 and TRBJ2-7; the D gene is possibly TRBD2 (5 bases). Germline CDR1 and CDR2: SGHAT and FQNNGV. Trimming removed 1 base at V and 9 bases at J, with 16 bases between. This CDR3 contains 14 residues. The CDR3 DNA reads as TGTGCCAGCAGCTTAGCGGCAGGCTTGAGGGTGCAGTACTTC. Translating it yields CASSLAAGLRVQYF.

In this sample, this clone turned up once. This chain joins TRBV5-1 and TRBJ2-2; a weak D match, TRBD2 (5 bases). The CDR3 sequence is 11 residues long. Germline CDR1 and CDR2: SGHRS and YFSETQ. V lost 3 bases and J lost 8, with 5 bases in between. The DNA for the CDR3 is TGCGCCAGCAGCTCGGGAGGGGAGCTGTTTTTT. Translating gives CASSSGGELFF.

This chain connects TRBV28 to TRBJ2-2; D gene ambiguous. The germline V gene has CDR1 MDHEN and CDR2 SYDVKM. With 6 bases removed from V and 5 bases from J, the gap between germline ends came to 10 bases. This CDR3 is built from 13 residues. The CDR3 region has the DNA TGTGCCAGCAGGGAGTCTCGGACCGGGGAGCTGTTTTTT. Protein sequence: CASRESRTGELFF.

The V call is TRBV10-3, the J call TRBJ2-5, with unresolved D. In germline, CDR1 is ENHRY, CDR2 SYGVKD. Trimming pared 7 bases from V and 1 base from J, leaving 13 bases between. This CDR3 is 14 amino acids long. The CDR3 region is CAIKDPRVQETQYF. The CDR3 DNA reads TGTGCCATCAAGGACCCCCGAGTCCAAGAGACCCAGTACTTC.

This clone was observed a few times. V usage is TRBV4-2 and J usage is TRBJ2-1; the match to TRBD2 covers 10 bases. The V and J ends lost 1 base and 4 bases, in that order; junction bases with no gene match: 7. The CDR3 covers 17 residues. Germline V gene sequence: CDR1 LGHNA, CDR2 YNFKEQ. CDR3 amino acids: CASSQAPSGSLYNEQFF. CDR3 nucleotide sequence: TGTGCCAGCAGCCAAGCCCCTAGCGGGAGCCTGTACAATGAGCAGTTCTTC.

The gene calls are TRBV4-1 and TRBJ2-2, with D perhaps matching TRBD2 (6 bases). The CDR3 extends over 15 amino acids. CDR1 is MGHRA and CDR2 is YSYEKL in the germline V gene. Trimming removed 6 bases from V and 0 bases from J, with 11 bases in between. CDR3 sequence: CASRPTGANTGELFF. The CDR3 region has the DNA TGCGCCAGCAGGCCGACGGGAGCGAACACCGGGGAGCTGTTTTTT.

V and J are TRBV11-2 and TRBJ2-1, with 9 bases that match TRBD2. Germline V lookup: CDR1 SGHAT, CDR2 FQNNGV. The J segment lost 8 bases and the V segment lost 7 bases, leaving 21 bases of the junction unmatched. The CDR3 length is 18 residues. The CDR3 DNA reads TGTGCCAGCACCAAATCCTGGAGCGGCGGGAGGGCCGGGGATGAGCAGTTCTTC. It specifies CASTKSWSGGRAGDEQFF.

The chain couples TRBV7-6 to TRBJ2-5; 9 bases are shared with TRBD2. This CDR3 is built from 15 residues. Germline V gene lookup returns CDR1 SGHVS and CDR2 FNYEAQ. Trimming removed 1 base from V and 5 bases from J; junction bases left unmatched: 5. CDR3 nucleotides: TGTGCCAGCAGCTTAGTAGGGACTAGCTTCGAGACCCAGTACTTC. It codes for CASSLVGTSFETQYF. Based on the CDR3 plus reference TRBV7-6 and TRBJ2-5, the full variable domain is GAGVSQSPRYKVTKRGQDVALRCDPISGHVSLYWYRQALGQGPEFLTYFNYEAQQDKSGLPNDRFSAERPEGSISTLTIQRTEQRDSAMYRCASSLVGTSFETQYFGPGTRLLVL.

The J gene is TRBJ2-2, the V gene TRBV7-3, with TRBD2 matching 10 bases. Per the germline V gene, CDR1 is SGHTA and CDR2 is FQGTGA. The CDR3 runs 18 residues. The J segment lost 5 bases and the V segment lost 3 bases, leaving 12 bases of the junction unmatched. This chain's CDR3 is CASSFSTSGRVRTGELFF. In DNA, the CDR3 is TGTGCCAGCAGCTTTTCTACGAGCGGGAGGGTTAGGACCGGGGAGCTGTTTTTT.

This chain links TRBV11-2 with TRBJ1-2; possible D gene TRBD1, 5 bases. CDR1 and CDR2 (germline): SGHAT, FQNNGV. The CDR3 is 14 residues long. The V end lost 5 bases, the J end lost 7 bases, and 17 bases lay between the germline ends. The CDR3 DNA reads TGTGCCAGCAGCCCACAGGCGGGGGAGGGTGGCTACACCTTC. Its translation: CASSPQAGEGGYTF.

The count of this clone is one. Here the CDR3 DNA reads TGTGCCAGCTCACCCTGGACAGGGCCCAATGAAAAACTGTTTTTT. Translation gives CASSPWTGPNEKLFF. The chain carries TRBV18 and TRBJ1-4; 8 bases are a match to TRBD1. V was pared by 3 bases and J by 5 bases, with 5 bases of the junction left unmatched. The V gene's germline CDR1 is KGHSH and CDR2 LQKENI. This CDR3 comprises 15 residues.

The chain employs TRBV7-9 and TRBJ2-3, with 10 positions matching TRBD2. Trimming at V came to 3 bases and at J to 0 bases, leaving 3 bases not matched to a gene. There are 16 residues in the CDR3. Per the germline V gene, CDR1 is SEHNR and CDR2 is FQNEAQ (reference sequence). The CDR3 loop is CASSLASGGSTDTQYF. For the CDR3, the DNA is TGTGCCAGCAGCTTGGCTAGCGGGGGAAGCACAGATACGCAGTATTTT.

This clone was recorded only once. The chain is built from TRBV27 and TRBJ2-3; D uncertain. The ends were cut back, 5 bases at V and 2 bases at J, with 20 bases in the middle. Germline lookup yields CDR1 MNHEY and CDR2 SMNVEV (reference sequence). This CDR3 has 17 residues. CDR3 nucleotides: TGTGCCAGCAGTCCCCTAAGGTCTCTCACCCTCACAGATACGCAGTATTTT. Its translation: CASSPLRSLTLTDTQYF.